The rows below give T cell receptor beta chains drawn from one sample of a study of tumor T cells in aggressive B-cell lymphoma. Sequenced by immunoSEQ multiplex PCR; TCRdb stores in-frame clones only, minus some. The sample has about 11,000 clones, 89% seen once. Material for sequencing was tumor tissue. These receptors were taken from an adult with diffuse large B cell lymphoma. CDR3s include the opening cysteine and the closing phenylalanine or tryptophan. The D gene is left open where the match is weak. Some rows mark clone size as missing; the rest say once, few, many or name a class of expanded clone.

TRBJ2-2	NA	TRBV4-3	NA	TGCGCCAGCAGCCAAGATTACAAGTCCGGGGAGCTGTTTTTT	CASSQDYKSGELFF
TRBJ1-2	NA	TRBV28	NA	TGTGCCAGCACCCCGGGGGGGGAACTTGGAGTTCGTGGTGGCTACACCTTC	CASTPGGELGVRGGYTF
TRBJ1-3	NA	TRBV5-1	NA	TGCGCCAGCAGCTTGGGGACACTACACTCTGGAAACACCATATATTTT	CASSLGTLHSGNTIYF
TRBJ1-5	NA	TRBV9	once	TGTGCCAGCAGCGTAGGGGCAGGGGACGGACAGCCCCAGCATTTT	CASSVGAGDGQPQHF
TRBJ2-5	TRBD2	TRBV7-7	NA	TGTGCTAGCAGCTTAACGGGAGGGGGAGAGACCCAGTACTTC	CASSLTGGGETQYF
TRBJ2-5	NA	TRBV28	NA	TGTGCCAGCAGTGGGGGCCAGGGAAGTTGGCAGACCCAGTACTTC	CASSGGQGSWQTQYF
TRBJ1-1	NA	TRBV10-3	once	TGTGCCATCAGCCTTACCGAGGGAATTGACACTGAAGCTTTCTTT	CAISLTEGIDTEAFF
TRBJ2-5	TRBD1	TRBV28	NA	TGTGCCAGCAGCTTGCTCGGGACAGTCCAAGAGACCCAGTACTTC	CASSLLGTVQETQYF
TRBJ2-3	TRBD1	TRBV5-4	NA	TGTGCCGCGCGCTCGACAGGGGCAGATACGCAGTATTTT	CAARSTGADTQYF
TRBJ2-3	NA	TRBV29-1	NA	TGCAGCGTTGAAGAGGCGGTCGGAGTTCCGCAGTATTTT	CSVEEAVGVPQYF
TRBJ2-2	NA	TRBV7-9	once	TGTGCCAGCAGCTTAGGACAGGGAGGCACCGGGGAGCTGTTTTTT	CASSLGQGGTGELFF
TRBJ1-6	NA	TRBV19	once	TGTGCCAGTAGTATGAGGATTAATAATTCACCCCTCCACTTT	CASSMRINNSPLHF
TRBJ2-7	NA	TRBV18	NA	TGTGCCAGCTCACGCAACAGGGACGAGCAGTACTTC	CASSRNRDEQYF
TRBJ2-6	TRBD1	TRBV29-1	NA	TGCAGCGCTCGAGGGACAGGAAGATCTGGGGCCAACGTCCTGACTTTC	CSARGTGRSGANVLTF
TRBJ1-4	NA	TRBV2	once	TGTGCCAGCATGGCCTCGCGGGGGGATGGTGAAAAACTGTTTTTT	CASMASRGDGEKLFF
TRBJ2-5	TRBD1	TRBV20-1	NA	TGCAGTGCCACAGGGGAAGAGACCCAGTACTTC	CSATGEETQYF
TRBJ2-2	NA	TRBV6-5	NA	TGTGCCAGCAGGCCGAGGGCCGGGGAGCTGTTTTTT	CASRPRAGELFF
TRBJ1-5	NA	TRBV27	NA	TGTGCCAGCAGTTTATCGGGGGGGCCCAATCAGCCCCAGCATTTT	CASSLSGGPNQPQHF
TRBJ2-4	TRBD2	TRBV7-9	NA	TGTGCCAGCAGCGCTCCGGGACTAGGGGACATTCAGTACTTC	CASSAPGLGDIQYF
TRBJ1-4	NA	TRBV7-2	few	TGTGCCAGCAGCACCCGACCGGGGAGTGAAAAACTGTTTTTT	CASSTRPGSEKLFF
TRBJ1-1	TRBD1	TRBV2	NA	TGTGCCAGCAGTGAATTCTGGGGACAGGGGAACACTGAAGCTTTCTTT	CASSEFWGQGNTEAFF
TRBJ1-2	NA	TRBV11-2	NA	TGTGCCAGCAGCCCGGGGAGCTATGGCTACACCTTC	CASSPGSYGYTF
TRBJ2-3	TRBD2	TRBV4-2	NA	TGTGCCAGCAGCCCTTCCGGGACTAGCGTGGATACGCAGTATTTT	CASSPSGTSVDTQYF
TRBJ2-7	TRBD2	TRBV7-9	NA	TGTGCCAGCAGCTCCTCCACGGGGCGGGAGTTGTACGAGCAGTACTTC	CASSSSTGRELYEQYF
TRBJ1-4	TRBD1	TRBV12-5	NA	TGTGCTAGTGGTCCGCCGGGGACAGGGAGAAACGAACTGTTTTTT	CASGPPGTGRNELFF
TRBJ1-4	TRBD1	TRBV28	few	TGTGCCAGCAGGAAACCGGGACAGGGACCCATTAATGAAAAACTGTTTTTT	CASRKPGQGPINEKLFF
TRBJ1-3	NA	TRBV7-9	NA	TGTGCCAGCAGCTTAGTAGGACAGGGAAACACCATATATTTT	CASSLVGQGNTIYF
TRBJ1-2	TRBD1	TRBV28	NA	TGTGCCGGCAGTAGGGGACAGGGGAGTGGCTACACCTTC	CAGSRGQGSGYTF
TRBJ2-7	NA	TRBV6-5	few	TGTGCCAGCACCCAGCGACGATCGGCGGCCTACGAGCAGTACTTC	CASTQRRSAAYEQYF
TRBJ1-1	NA	TRBV7-7	once	TGTGCTAGCAGCTTAGCCTTCCCCGGAGCTGAAGCTTTCTTT	CASSLAFPGAEAFF
TRBJ2-2	TRBD1	TRBV6-5	NA	TGTGCCAGCAGCCTGGGACAGGGGGCAACCGGGGAGCTGTTTTTT	CASSLGQGATGELFF
TRBJ2-7	TRBD2	TRBV29-1	NA	TGCAGCGTTGTCCCCCTCAGCGGGAGGGCCGACGAGCAGTACTTC	CSVVPLSGRADEQYF
TRBJ2-7	TRBD1	TRBV27	NA	TGTGCCAGCAGACGCGAGGTGGGGACAGCCCTCTACGAGCAGTACTTC	CASRREVGTALYEQYF
TRBJ1-5	TRBD1	TRBV18	NA	TGTGCCAGCTCGGGGGACAGGGATCAGCCCCAGCATTTT	CASSGDRDQPQHF
TRBJ2-1	NA	TRBV9	NA	TGTGCCAGCAGCGTAGGGGATAGGGGTCATCGGTTCTTC	CASSVGDRGHRFF
TRBJ2-7	NA	TRBV7-6	NA	TGTGCCAGCAGCCTACGCGGAGGGACTCCCTTTGACGAGCAGTACTTC	CASSLRGGTPFDEQYF
TRBJ1-5	NA	TRBV7-9	once	TGTGCCAGCAGCTTAGGGACACAGCCCCAGCATTTT	CASSLGTQPQHF
TRBJ2-2	TRBD1	TRBV28	NA	TGTGCCAGCAGTGCCCATAGGGGGCCGAACACCGGGGAGCTGTTTTTT	CASSAHRGPNTGELFF
TRBJ1-1	NA	TRBV28	NA	TGTGCCAGCAGTTTATCATCCACTGAAGCTTTCTTT	CASSLSSTEAFF
TRBJ2-1	TRBD1	TRBV10-3	NA	TGTGCCATCAGTCCCGGGACAGGGCGCTACAATGAGCAGTTCTTC	CAISPGTGRYNEQFF